This T cell receptor beta chain is from a study of glioma-infiltrating T cells. For this clonotype: A read error is possible here, since a much larger clone lies one base away.

Using RNA template, CDR3s of TCR alpha and beta were amplified with iRepertoire arm-PCR. TCRdb fed the multiplex PCR reads into MiXCR, producing one record per CDR3 protein. The sample lists 150,000 to 200,000 distinct CDR3 sequences, approximately 30% occurring once. V lost 5 bases, J lost 2 bases, and 7 bases stayed unmatched. The CDR3 totals 15 residues. Germline values: CDR1 SNHLY, CDR2 FYNNEI. The sequence was collected from a human donor with low-grade glioma or glioblastoma, undergoing nonglioma brain surgery, or in good health (not recorded which). The V call is TRBV2, the J call TRBJ2-5, with 8 positions matching TRBD1. The sequencing input was glioma tissue, nonneoplastic brain tissue, or PBMCs (not recorded which). The CDR3 spells CASSKRTGLQETQYF. In DNA form, the CDR3 reads TGTGCCAGCAGTAAAAGGACAGGGCTACAAGAGACCCAGTACTTC. The full variable domain, its missing parts supplied by reference TRBV2 and TRBJ2-5, is EPEVTQTPSHQVTQMGQEVILRCVPISNHLYFYWYRQILGQKVEFLVSFYNNEISEKSEIFDDQFSVERPDGSNFTLKIRSTKLEDSAMYFCASSKRTGLQETQYFGPGTRLLVL.